This T cell receptor beta chain was identified during a study of T-cell memory formation after mild COVID-19 (dated by TCRdb to 2020 to 2023). About the study as a whole: TCR sequence clusters from the two donors were largely donor specific. In a couple of donors, T-cell clones that expanded and contracted after mild COVID-19 were followed by sequencing TCRalpha and TCRbeta repertoires longitudinally. Two young, previously healthy adult volunteers made up the cohort, one male and one female. What the research found in general, with its limitations: Clones that contracted from day 15 to 85 showed balanced CD4/CD8 phenotypes, whereas a second wave of clones that expanded from day 15 to 37 leaned towards CD4+. Only two mild cases were covered by the study, and larger cohorts that include severe cases with pre-infection samples were considered necessary. Contracting CD4+ clones were found mainly in CM and EM memory subsets, while CD8+ clones were enriched in EMRA. Whether the second-wave clones peaking on day 37 were SARS-CoV-2 specific was not confirmed. Some responding clones were detected in pre-infection memory, suggesting pre-existing cross-reactive memory T cells joined the SARS-CoV-2 response.

Ficoll-Paque density gradient centrifugation was the method used to isolate PBMCs. The CDR3, cysteine through phenylalanine, is 16 amino acids long. Only the CDR3 portion is preserved as DNA: 48 bases, with reading frame beginning at the first base. The germline V gene encodes CDR1 MGHDK and CDR2 SYGVNS. V ends up 4 bases short and J 0 bases short, with an unmatched junction base count of 9. Sequencing took place on an Illumina NovaSeq 6000. TCRalpha and TCRbeta cDNA libraries were constructed by 5'RACE with constant-segment primers, with sample barcodes and unique molecular identifiers being introduced. RNA was extracted from every sample with Trizol reagent. Library amplification was performed in two PCR steps, and a second sample barcode and Illumina TruSeq adapters were introduced in the second step. Sequencing of libraries was performed on an Illumina NovaSeq with 2 x 150 bp paired-end reads. For the original study's pipeline: The reads were demultiplexed and collapsed into UMI-guided consensus sequences using migec v1.2.7. Using mixcr v2.1.11, UMI consensuses were aligned to TRA and TRB V and J templates and then assembled into clonotypes. A clonotype was counted as expanded or contracted only when both edgeR and NoisET called the clonotype significant, with the noise models trained on biological replicates. For edgeR calls, the thresholds were a false discovery rate-adjusted p below 0.01 and a log2 fold-change of 1. As an exploratory analysis of dynamics, max-normalized trajectories of the 1000 most abundant clonotypes were examined by PCA with hierarchical clustering. The CD4 or CD8 phenotype of responding clones was assigned using the separately sequenced CD4+ and CD8+ repertoires. TCRdb cleaned the public reads at Q25 with fastp, built clones with MiXCR and kept in-frame beta chains. Rows are combined by CDR3 protein, so each entry shows the most common genes and DNA. These V and J calls are TCRdb output, not the study's own analysis. Across this sample there are 350,000 to 450,000 distinct CDR3 sequences, with around 20% seen only once. The ten largest clonotypes hold about 8.1% of the sample.

This clonotype was counted a few times. The clone's antigen remains unknown. It has no much larger one-base neighbor in the sample; base qualities were not kept. The specimen sequenced was PBMCs or a T cell subset sorted from them (not recorded which). The chain uses TRBV25-1 and TRBJ2-7, and 7 bases in between align with TRBD1. This receptor was obtained from an adult woman who had mild COVID-19 (a few samples of this study predate the infection). The sample titles of this study are shuffled in the database, so cell type and time point are left out; the donor was told from shared clones. The CDR3 amino acid sequence is: CASSGEYRGSSYEQYF. The DNA reads TGTGCCAGCAGTGGGGAGTACAGGGGTTCCTCCTACGAGCAGTACTTC.